This T cell receptor (beta chain) was identified during a study of beta chain features in type 1 diabetes. CDR3 size: 14 residues. The V gene's germline CDR1 is MDHEN and CDR2 SYDVKM. V lost 6 bases and J lost 4, with 14 bases in between. Every isolated RNA sample was fully reverse transcribed, so sequencing captured expressed TCRB transcripts. The average read count of naive, central memory and regulatory T cell samples was 3 million to 4 million. The repertoire was sequenced with immunoSEQ multiplex PCR; TCRdb's copy has only in-frame clones and lacks some. The sample shows some 180,000 clones, 10% to 15% of them seen only once. To note about this clone: The antigen remains undetermined.

Study-level results: Across patients, naive, central memory and Treg TCRB repertoires exhibited apparently greater similarity than was observed across healthy donors. The cDNA sequencing approach could over-represent high-TCR-expressing cells. Whatever favoring of shorter templates PCR might show would apply equally to patients and controls.

Source material: central memory CD4+ T cells from blood. This sequence was found in a young woman in good health. This chain uses TRBV28 with TRBJ2-3; no reliable D call. CDR3 nucleotide sequence: TGTGCCAGCAGCCGCATTAGTCCCGCAGATACGCAGTATTTT. It yields the protein CASSRISPADTQYF.